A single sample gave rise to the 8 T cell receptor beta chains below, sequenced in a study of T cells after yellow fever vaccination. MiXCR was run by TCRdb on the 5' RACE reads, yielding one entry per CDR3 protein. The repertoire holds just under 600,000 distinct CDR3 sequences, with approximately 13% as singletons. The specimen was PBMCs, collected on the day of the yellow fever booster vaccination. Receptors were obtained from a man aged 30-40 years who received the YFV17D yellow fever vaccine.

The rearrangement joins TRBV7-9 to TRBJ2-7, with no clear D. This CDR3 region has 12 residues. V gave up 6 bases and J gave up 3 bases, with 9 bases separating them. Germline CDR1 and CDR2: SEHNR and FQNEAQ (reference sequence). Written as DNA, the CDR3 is TGTGCCAGCAGTCCTACCTACTACGAGCAGTACTTC. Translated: CASSPTYYEQYF. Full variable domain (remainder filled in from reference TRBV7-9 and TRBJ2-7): DTGVSQNPRHKITKRGQNVTFRCDPISEHNRLYWYRQTLGQGPEFLTYFQNEAQLEKSRLLSDRFSAERPKGSFSTLEIQRTEQGDSAMYLCASSPTYYEQYFGPGTRLTVT.

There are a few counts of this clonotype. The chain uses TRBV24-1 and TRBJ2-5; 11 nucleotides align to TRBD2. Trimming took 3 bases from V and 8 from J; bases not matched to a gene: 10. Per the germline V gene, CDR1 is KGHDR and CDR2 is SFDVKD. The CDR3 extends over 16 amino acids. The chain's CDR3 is CATSDRTSGLLDTQYF. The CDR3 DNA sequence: TGTGCCACCAGTGATAGGACTAGCGGGCTTCTGGATACCCAGTACTTC.

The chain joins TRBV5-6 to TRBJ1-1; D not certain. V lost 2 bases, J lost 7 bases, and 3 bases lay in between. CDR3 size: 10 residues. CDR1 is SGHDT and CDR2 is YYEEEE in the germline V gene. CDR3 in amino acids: CASSFREAFF. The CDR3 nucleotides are TGTGCCAGCAGCTTCCGTGAAGCTTTCTTT.

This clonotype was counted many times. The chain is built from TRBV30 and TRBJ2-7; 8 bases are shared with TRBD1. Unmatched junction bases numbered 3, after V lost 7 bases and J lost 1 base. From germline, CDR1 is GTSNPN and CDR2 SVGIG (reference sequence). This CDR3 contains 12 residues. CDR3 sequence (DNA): TGTGCCTCACGGACAGGGTCCTACGAGCAGTACTTC. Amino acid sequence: CASRTGSYEQYF.

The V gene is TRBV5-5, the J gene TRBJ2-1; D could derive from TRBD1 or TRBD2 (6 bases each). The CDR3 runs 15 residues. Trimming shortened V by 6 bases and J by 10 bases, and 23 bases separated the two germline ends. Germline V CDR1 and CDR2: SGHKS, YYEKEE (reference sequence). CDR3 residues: CASMGGSRVDREQFF. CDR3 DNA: TGTGCCAGCATGGGAGGTTCCCGGGTAGACAGGGAGCAGTTCTTC. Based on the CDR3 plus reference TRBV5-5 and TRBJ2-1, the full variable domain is DAGVTQSPTHLIKTRGQQVTLRCSPISGHKSVSWYQQVLGQGPQFIFQYYEKEERGRGNFPDRFSARQFPNYSSELNVNALLLGDSALYLCASMGGSRVDREQFFGPGTRLTVL.

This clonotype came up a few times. The CDR3 nucleotides are TGCAGTGCTAAGAGACAGGGGGCAATTTACGAGCAGTACTTC. It translates to CSAKRQGAIYEQYF. The V gene is TRBV20-1, the J gene TRBJ2-7, with TRBD1 matching 10 bases. Trimming removed 4 bases from V and 4 bases from J; junction bases left unmatched: 7. The CDR3 loop spans 14 amino acids. CDR1 is DFQATT and CDR2 is SNEGSKA in the germline V gene (reference sequence).

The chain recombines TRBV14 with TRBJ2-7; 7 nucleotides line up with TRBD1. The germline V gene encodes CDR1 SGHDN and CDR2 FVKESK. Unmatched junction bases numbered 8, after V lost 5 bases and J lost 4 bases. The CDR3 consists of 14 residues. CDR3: CASSNRDRDYEQYF. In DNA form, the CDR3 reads TGTGCCAGCAGCAATAGGGACAGAGATTACGAGCAGTACTTC. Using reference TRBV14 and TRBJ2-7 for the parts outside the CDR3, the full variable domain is EAGVTQFPSHSVIEKGQTVTLRCDPISGHDNLYWYRRVMGKEIKFLLHFVKESKQDESGMPNNRFLAERTGGTYSTLKVQPAELEDSGVYFCASSNRDRDYEQYFGPGTRLTVT.

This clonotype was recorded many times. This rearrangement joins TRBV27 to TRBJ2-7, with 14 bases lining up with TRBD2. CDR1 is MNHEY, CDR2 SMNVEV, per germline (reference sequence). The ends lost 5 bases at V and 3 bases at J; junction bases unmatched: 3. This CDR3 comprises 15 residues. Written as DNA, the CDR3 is TGTGCCAGCAGTCGACTAGCGGGAGGGATCTACGAGCAGTACTTC. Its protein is CASSRLAGGIYEQYF.